This T cell receptor beta chain stems from a study of blood T cell repertoires in COVID-19. Per the study methods: The authors estimated nucleated cell counts from reference gene primer amplification. Clones were sequenced by immunoSEQ multiplex PCR, and TCRdb holds only the in-frame ones, with some missing. V and J calls and clone size are as listed in that table; D and trimming were resolved from the DNA. The sample yields a few hundred thousand clones, roughly 85% seen once. Deletions cut 4 bases from V and 2 bases from J, with 3 bases between. CDR3 length: 11 amino acids. The V gene's germline CDR1 is MNHEY and CDR2 SVGAGI.

The sample taken for sequencing was peripheral blood. This TCR derives from a woman between 18 and 29 years old with acute or convalescent COVID-19. The V gene is TRBV6-5, the J gene TRBJ2-7; D remains unclear. CDR3 nucleotides: TGTGCCAGCAGTTTTACCTACGAGCAGTACTTC. As protein: CASSFTYEQYF.